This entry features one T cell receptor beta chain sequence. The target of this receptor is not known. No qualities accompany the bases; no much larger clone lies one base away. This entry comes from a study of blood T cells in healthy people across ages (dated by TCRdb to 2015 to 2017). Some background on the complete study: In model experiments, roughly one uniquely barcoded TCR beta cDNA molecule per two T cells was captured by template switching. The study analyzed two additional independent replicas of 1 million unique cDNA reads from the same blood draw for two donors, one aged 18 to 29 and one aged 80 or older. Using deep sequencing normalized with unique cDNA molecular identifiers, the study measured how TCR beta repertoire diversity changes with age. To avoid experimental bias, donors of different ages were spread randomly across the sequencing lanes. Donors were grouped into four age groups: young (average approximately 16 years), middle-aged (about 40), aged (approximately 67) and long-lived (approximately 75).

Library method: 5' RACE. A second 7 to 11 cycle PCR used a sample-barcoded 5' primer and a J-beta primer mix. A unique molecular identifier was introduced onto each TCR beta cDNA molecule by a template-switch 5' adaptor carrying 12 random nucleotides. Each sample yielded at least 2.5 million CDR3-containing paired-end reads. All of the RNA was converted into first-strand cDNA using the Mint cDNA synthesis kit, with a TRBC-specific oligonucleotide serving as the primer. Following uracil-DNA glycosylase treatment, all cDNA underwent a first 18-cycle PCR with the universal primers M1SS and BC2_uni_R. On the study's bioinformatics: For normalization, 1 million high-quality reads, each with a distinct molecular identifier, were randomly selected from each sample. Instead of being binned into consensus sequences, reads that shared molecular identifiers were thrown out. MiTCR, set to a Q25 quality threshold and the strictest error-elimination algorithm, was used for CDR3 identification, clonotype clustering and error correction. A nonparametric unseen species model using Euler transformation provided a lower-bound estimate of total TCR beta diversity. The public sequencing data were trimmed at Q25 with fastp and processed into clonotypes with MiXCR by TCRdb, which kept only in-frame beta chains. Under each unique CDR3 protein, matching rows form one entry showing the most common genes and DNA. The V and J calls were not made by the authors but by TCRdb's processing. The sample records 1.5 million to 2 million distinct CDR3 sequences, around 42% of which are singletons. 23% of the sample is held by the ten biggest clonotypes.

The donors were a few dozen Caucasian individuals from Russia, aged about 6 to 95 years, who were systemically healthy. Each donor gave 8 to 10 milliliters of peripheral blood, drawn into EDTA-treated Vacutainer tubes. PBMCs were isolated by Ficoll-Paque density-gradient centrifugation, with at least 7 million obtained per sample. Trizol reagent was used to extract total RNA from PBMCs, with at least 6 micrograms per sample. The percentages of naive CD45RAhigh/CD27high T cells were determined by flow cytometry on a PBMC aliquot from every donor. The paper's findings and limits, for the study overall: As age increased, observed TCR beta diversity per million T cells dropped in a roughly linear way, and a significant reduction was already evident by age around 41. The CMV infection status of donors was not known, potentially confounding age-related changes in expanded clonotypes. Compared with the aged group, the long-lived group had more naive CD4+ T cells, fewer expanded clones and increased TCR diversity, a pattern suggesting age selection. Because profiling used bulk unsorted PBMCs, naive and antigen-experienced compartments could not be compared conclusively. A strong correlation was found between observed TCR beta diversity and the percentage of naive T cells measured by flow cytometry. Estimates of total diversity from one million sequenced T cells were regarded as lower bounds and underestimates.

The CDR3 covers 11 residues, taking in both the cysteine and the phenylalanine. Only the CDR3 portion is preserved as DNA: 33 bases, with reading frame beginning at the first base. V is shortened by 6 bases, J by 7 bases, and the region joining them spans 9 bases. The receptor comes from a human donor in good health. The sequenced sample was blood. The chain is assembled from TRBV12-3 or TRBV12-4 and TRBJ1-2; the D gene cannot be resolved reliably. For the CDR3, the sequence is CASSPVSGYTF. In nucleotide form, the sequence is TGTGCCAGCAGCCCGGTTAGTGGCTACACCTTC.